This T cell receptor beta chain is drawn from a study of T cell changes during pregnancy in multiple sclerosis (dated by TCRdb to between 2017 and 2020). For the study in its entirety: In women with multiple sclerosis, the researchers looked at how the T cell repertoire shifted as pregnancy progressed.

According to the germline V gene (reference sequence), CDR1 reads MNHEY and CDR2 reads SMNVEV. CDR3 length: 17 amino acids, cysteine to phenylalanine. The sequence is cut down to CDR3 DNA, 51 bases in frame from base 1. Clipping removes 2 bases from V and 6 bases from J, with 15 as the unmatched junction base count. Comments on this clone: Its antigen has not been determined. No qualities accompany the bases; no much larger clone lies one base away.

Libraries came from the immunoSEQ multiplex PCR assay. TCRdb stores this immuneACCESS table with in-frame sequences only. Part of the clones is absent; in the studies checked, under half of the shortfall reflects unresolved V genes, and no reason is known for the rest. The sample table lists 75,000 to 80,000 clones, approximately 91% of them with a count of one. The ten biggest clones cover 1.5% to 2% of the sample. The clonotype originates from a female donor with multiple sclerosis, enrolled in a pregnancy study. The chain is encoded by TRBV27 joined to TRBJ1-1; 7 of the junction bases match TRBD1. This sample comprised peripheral blood, obtained before pregnancy. CDR3 sequence: CASSLRSLDRAKSEAFF. The bases read TGTGCCAGCAGTTTACGTAGTCTCGACAGGGCAAAGTCTGAAGCTTTCTTT.